This T cell receptor (beta chain) originates from a study of T-cell reconstitution after alpha-beta-depleted transplantation in children. A library of TCRbeta sequences, prepared with unique molecular identifiers, was generated. A single record per CDR3 protein comes from TCRdb applying MiXCR to the PCR reads. Of roughly 76,000 distinct CDR3 sequences in the sample, about 11% are singletons; the top ten hold under 15%. Study-wide results and caveats: Certain patients had high TCRbeta diversity at day 60, and it came from recipient T cells and thymic progenitors that survived. The study reportedly traced alpha-beta T cells about two months after transplant to several hundred expanded graft clones.

This clonotype was seen at least ten times. The antigen is unknown. The TCR originated in a boy younger than 18 with acute myeloid leukemia, due to receive a stem cell transplant. The specimen comprised PBMCs, sampled before TCRalphabeta/CD19-depleted stem cell transplant.

The CDR3 sequence: CASSFLLRPEQYF. Here the CDR3 DNA reads TGTGCCAGCAGTTTTCTCTTGAGGCCCGAGCAGTACTTC. The chain couples TRBV12-3 or TRBV12-4 to TRBJ2-7; D not certain. Trimming took off 3 bases at V and 6 bases at J, with 12 bases between the two ends. This CDR3 is 13 amino acids long.